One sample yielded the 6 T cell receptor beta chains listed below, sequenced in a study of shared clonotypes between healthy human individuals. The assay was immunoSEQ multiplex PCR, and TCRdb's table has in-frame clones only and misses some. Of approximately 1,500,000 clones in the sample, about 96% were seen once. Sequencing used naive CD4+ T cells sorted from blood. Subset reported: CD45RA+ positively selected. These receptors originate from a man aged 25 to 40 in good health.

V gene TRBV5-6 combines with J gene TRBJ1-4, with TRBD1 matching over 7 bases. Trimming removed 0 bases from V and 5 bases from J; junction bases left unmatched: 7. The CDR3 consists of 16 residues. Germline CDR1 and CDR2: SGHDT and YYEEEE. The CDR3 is CASSLEEQGINEKLFF. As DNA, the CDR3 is TGTGCCAGCAGCTTGGAAGAACAGGGGATAAATGAAAAACTGTTTTTT.

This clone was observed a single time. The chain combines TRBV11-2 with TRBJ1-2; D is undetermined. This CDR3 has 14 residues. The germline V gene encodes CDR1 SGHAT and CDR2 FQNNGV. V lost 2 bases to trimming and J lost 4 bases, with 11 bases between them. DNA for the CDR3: TGTGCCAGCAGCTTACTGAGTGGTTCCTATGGCTACACCTTC. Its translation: CASSLLSGSYGYTF.

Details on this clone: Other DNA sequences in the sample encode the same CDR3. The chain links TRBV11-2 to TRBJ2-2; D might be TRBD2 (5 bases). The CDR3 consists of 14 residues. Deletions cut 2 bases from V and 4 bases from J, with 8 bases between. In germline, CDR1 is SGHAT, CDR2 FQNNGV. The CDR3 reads CASSLPGGTGELFF. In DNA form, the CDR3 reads TGTGCCAGCAGCTTACCCGGAGGCACCGGGGAGCTGTTTTTT.

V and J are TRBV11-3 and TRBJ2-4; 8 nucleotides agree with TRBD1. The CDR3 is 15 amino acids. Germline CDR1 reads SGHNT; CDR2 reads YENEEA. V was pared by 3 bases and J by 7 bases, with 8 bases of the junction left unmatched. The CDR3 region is CASSFRTGPGNIQYF. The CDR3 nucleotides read TGTGCCAGCAGCTTTCGGACAGGGCCGGGGAACATTCAGTACTTC.

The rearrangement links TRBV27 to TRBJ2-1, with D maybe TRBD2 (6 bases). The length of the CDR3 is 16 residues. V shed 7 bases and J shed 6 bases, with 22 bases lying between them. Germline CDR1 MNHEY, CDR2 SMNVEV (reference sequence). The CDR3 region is CASKLFGGMRGNEQFF. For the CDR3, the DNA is TGTGCCAGCAAACTTTTTGGGGGGATGAGGGGCAATGAGCAGTTCTTC.

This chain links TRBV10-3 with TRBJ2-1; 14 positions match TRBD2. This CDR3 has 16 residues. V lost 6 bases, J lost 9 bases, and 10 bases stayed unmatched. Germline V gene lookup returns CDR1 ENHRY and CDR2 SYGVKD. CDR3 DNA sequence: TGTGCCATCAGATCCTACGGGACTAGCGGGAGCGGTGAGCAGTTCTTC. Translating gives CAIRSYGTSGSGEQFF.